This T cell receptor beta chain was sequenced in a study of CD8 T cells in ankylosing spondylitis. Findings and limits, study-wide: Disease-associated clones were reportedly significantly overrepresented in matched ankylosing spondylitis synovial fluid. A motif of eight highly homologous TCR beta variants was seen as apparently characteristic of ankylosing spondylitis blood. There were earlier reports of some motif variants in reactive arthritis synovial fluid and blood. Those disease-linked clones were CD8+; they were also relatively rare in peripheral blood.

V was pared by 7 bases and J by 2 bases, with 14 bases of the junction left unmatched. The CDR3 covers 16 residues. Quantitative 5'-RACE was performed with molecular barcodes, and it yielded the TCR beta libraries. TCRdb reanalysed the 5' RACE reads using MiXCR and keeps one entry per CDR3 protein. The sample carries around 890,000 distinct CDR3 sequences, 12% recorded once. A word on this clonotype: Its antigen is still unknown.

The material sequenced was blood, either unsorted or a sorted T cell fraction (not recorded which). The origin of this receptor is a male donor with ankylosing spondylitis. This rearrangement joins TRBV12-3 or TRBV12-4 to TRBJ2-7; TRBD1 agrees at 7 bases. The CDR3 DNA follows: TGTGCCAGCACCACACGACAGGGAAGGGACACCTACGAGCAGTACTTC. It yields the protein CASTTRQGRDTYEQYF.